The TCR beta chain under discussion was sequenced for a study of cytotoxic CD8 clonotypes in ibrutinib-treated CLL (dated by TCRdb to the early 2020s). A note on the overall study: In this cohort, 15 or so patients were treatment-naive and ten to twelve were relapsed/refractory, while about 17 had unmutated IGHV. Partial responses were observed in about 25 patients and complete responses in 2; after a median follow-up of around 68 months, remission was maintained in approximately 15 patients and progression was observed in around twelve. The response samples were drawn at a median of roughly eleven months into treatment, with a range of about 6 to 40 months. Samples averaged 255,043 productive templates and tens of thousands of productive rearrangements. Longitudinal samples were available for about 30% of the roughly 86 trial participants. Cryopreserved peripheral blood mononuclear cells were obtained before treatment, at response, and at either sustained remission or disease progression. General conclusions and limits of the study: An increase in clonality was observed at ibrutinib response, with clonality remaining stable during sustained remission and falling back toward baseline at progression. Public clonotypes were rare and either shrank or stayed stable during treatment, and the rise in clonality at ibrutinib response reflected expansion of private clonotypes. Baseline clonality was found to be higher than that of age-matched healthy donors and was strongly correlated with circulating CD8+ T-cell counts. Lymph node repertoires were not examined, and the timing of sampling was not matched between patients in sustained remission and those whose disease progressed.

There are 13 amino acids in the CDR3, from cysteine to phenylalanine inclusive. Only the CDR3 portion is preserved as DNA: 39 bases, with reading frame beginning at the first base. V sheds 4 bases and J sheds 6 bases, leaving 12 bases between their ends. For CDR1 and CDR2, the germline V gene lists SGHAT and FQNNGV. Details on this clone: Its antigen remains unidentified. No per-base quality is available; no much larger clone lies one base away.

Each clonotype received, on average, around 9.6x coverage in deep resolution sequencing performed on a MiSeq, where the target depth lay between 1 in 1 million and 1 in 200,000 T cells. The immunoSEQ hsTCRB Kit was used to generate the TCR beta libraries. The authors processed their data as follows. Data were analyzed with ImmunoSEQ Data Assistant and ImmunoSEQ Analyzer, with V, D and J genes assigned per IMGT definitions. Clonality, which ranges from 0 to 1, was calculated by subtracting the normalized Shannon entropy of productive rearrangement frequencies from one. Only overrepresented clonotypes making up at least 0.05% of the repertoire of each patient were included in the public clonotype analysis. Thirteen repertoires from age-matched healthy donors, obtained from immuneACCESS, served as clonality controls. TCRdb re-hosts the immuneACCESS table, in-frame sequences only. Its copies lack some clones; in the studies checked, an unresolved V gene accounts for under half of them, and the cause for the rest is not known. V, J and clone size are taken as reported in that table, and D and trimming were inferred from the DNA itself. The sample yields more than 300,000 clones; roughly 85% were counted once. Together, the top ten hold 5.5% to 8% of the sample.

Roughly 1.8 micrograms of genomic DNA were extracted from cryopreserved PBMCs for TCR beta library preparation. Longitudinal blood samples from CLL patients receiving ibrutinib monotherapy were subjected to high-throughput TCR beta sequencing. The patients took part in an open-label, single-center phase 2 trial of ibrutinib monotherapy. The V gene is TRBV11-2 and the J gene is TRBJ1-2; the D region possibly corresponds to TRBD1 (5 bases align). The receptor's source is a human donor with chronic lymphocytic leukemia. The sequencing here drew on PBMCs, taken before ibrutinib treatment. The DNA reads TGTGCCAGCAGCTCACAGGAGGTTGATGGCTACACCTTC. This translates into CASSSQEVDGYTF.